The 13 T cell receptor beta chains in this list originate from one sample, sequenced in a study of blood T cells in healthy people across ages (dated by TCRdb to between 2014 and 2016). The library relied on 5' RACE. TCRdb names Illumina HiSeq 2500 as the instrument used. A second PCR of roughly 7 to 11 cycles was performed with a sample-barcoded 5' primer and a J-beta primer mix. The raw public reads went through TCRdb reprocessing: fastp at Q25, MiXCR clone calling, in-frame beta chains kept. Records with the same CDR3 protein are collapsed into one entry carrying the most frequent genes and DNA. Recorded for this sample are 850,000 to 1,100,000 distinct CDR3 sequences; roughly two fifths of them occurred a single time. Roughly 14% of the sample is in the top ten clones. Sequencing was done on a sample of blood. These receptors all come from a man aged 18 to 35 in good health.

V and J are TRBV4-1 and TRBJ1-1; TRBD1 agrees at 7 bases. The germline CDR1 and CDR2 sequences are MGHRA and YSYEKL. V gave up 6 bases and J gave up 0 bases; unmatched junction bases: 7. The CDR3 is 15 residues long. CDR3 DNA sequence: TGCGCCAGCAGGCGGACAGGTGAGATGAACACTGAAGCTTTCTTT. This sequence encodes CASRRTGEMNTEAFF.

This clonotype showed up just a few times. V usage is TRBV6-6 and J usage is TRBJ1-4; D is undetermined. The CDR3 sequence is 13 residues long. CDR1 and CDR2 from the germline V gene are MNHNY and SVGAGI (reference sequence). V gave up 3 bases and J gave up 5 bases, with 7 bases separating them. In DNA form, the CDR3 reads TGTGCCAGCAGTTATAGAGCCAATGAAAAACTGTTTTTT. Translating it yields CASSYRANEKLFF.

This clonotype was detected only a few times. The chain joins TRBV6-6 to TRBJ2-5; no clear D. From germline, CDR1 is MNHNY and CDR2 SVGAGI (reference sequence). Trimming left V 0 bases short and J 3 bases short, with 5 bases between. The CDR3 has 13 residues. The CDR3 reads CASSYSPEETQYF. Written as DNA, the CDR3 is TGTGCCAGCAGTTACTCTCCCGAAGAGACCCAGTACTTC.

The CDR3 DNA reads TGCGCCAGCAGCCAAGTCCATACAGGGGGCTCCTCGAGTCAGCCCCAGCATTTT. It encodes CASSQVHTGGSSSQPQHF. The rearrangement links TRBV4-1 to TRBJ1-5; TRBD1 matches at 9 bases. With V trimmed by 1 base and J by 6 bases, 13 bases remained unmatched. This CDR3 contains 18 residues. Looked up from germline, CDR1 is MGHRA and CDR2 is YSYEKL.

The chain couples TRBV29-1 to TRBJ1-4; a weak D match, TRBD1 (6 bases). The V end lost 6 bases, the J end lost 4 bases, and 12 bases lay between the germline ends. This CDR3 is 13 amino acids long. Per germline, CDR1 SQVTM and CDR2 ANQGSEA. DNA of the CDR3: TGCAGCGTGAGGGACACTTATAATGAAAAACTGTTTTTT. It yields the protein CSVRDTYNEKLFF.

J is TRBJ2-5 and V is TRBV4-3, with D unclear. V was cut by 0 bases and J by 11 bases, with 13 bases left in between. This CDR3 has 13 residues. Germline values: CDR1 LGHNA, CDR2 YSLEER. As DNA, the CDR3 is TGCGCCAGCAGCCAAGAAAGTGGGGATGAGCAGTACTTC. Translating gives CASSQESGDEQYF.

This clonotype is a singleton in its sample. The CDR3 coding sequence is TGTGCCTGGAGCGGGCGGCAGTTACACTATGGCTACACCTTC. It translates to CAWSGRQLHYGYTF. The genes are TRBV30 and TRBJ1-2; no clear D. This CDR3 comprises 14 residues. The germline V and J ends were trimmed by 3 bases and 3 bases, with 14 bases remaining between them. Per the germline V gene, CDR1 is GTSNPN and CDR2 is SVGIG (reference sequence).

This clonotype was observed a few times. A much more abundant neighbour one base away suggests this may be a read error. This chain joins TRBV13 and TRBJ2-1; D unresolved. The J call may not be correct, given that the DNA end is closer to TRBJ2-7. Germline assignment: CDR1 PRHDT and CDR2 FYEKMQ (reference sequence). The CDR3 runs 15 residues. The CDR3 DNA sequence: TGTGCCAGCAGCTTAGTACCCGGCACCTACAATGAGCAGTACTTC. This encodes CASSLVPGTYNEQYF.

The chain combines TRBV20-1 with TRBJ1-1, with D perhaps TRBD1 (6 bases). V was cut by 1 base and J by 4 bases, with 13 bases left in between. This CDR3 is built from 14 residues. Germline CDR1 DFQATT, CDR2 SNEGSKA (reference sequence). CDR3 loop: CSARGEGGITEAFF. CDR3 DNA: TGCAGTGCTAGAGGGGAGGGGGGTATCACTGAAGCTTTCTTT.

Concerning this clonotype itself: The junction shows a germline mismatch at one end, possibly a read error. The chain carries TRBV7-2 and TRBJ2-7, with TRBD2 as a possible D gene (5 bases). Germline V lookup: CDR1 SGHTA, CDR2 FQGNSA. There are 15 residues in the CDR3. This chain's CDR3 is CASSSFPGSSYERYF. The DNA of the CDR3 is TGTGCCAGCAGCTCCTTTCCTGGGAGCTCCTACGAGCGGTACTTC.

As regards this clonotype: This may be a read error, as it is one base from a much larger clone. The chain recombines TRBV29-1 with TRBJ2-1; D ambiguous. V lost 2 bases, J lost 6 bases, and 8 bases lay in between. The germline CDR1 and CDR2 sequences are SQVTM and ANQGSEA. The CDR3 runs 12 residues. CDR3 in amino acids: CSVELRANEQFF. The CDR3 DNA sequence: TGCAGCGTTGAACTTCGAGCCAATGAGCAGTTCTTC.

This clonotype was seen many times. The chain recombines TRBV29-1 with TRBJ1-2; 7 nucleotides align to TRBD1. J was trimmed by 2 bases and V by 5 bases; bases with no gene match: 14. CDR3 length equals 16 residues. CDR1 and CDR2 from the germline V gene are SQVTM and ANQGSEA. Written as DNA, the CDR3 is TGCAGCGTTTCCGCCGCGACAGGGAAAAAGAACTATGGCTACACCTTC. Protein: CSVSAATGKKNYGYTF. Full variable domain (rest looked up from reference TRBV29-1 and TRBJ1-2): SAVISQKPSRDICQRGTSLTIQCQVDSQVTMMFWYRQQPGQSLTLIATANQGSEATYESGFVIDKFPISRPNLTFSTLTVSNMSPEDSSIYLCSVSAATGKKNYGYTFGSGTRLTVV.

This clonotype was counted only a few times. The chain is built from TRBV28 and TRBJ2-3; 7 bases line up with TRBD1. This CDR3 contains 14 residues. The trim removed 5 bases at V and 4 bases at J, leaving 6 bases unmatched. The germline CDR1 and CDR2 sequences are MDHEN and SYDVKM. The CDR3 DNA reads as TGTGCCAGCAGTGAAAATACAGGGGCAGATACGCAGTATTTT. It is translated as CASSENTGADTQYF.